These 16 T cell receptor beta chains originate from one sample sequenced in a study of shared clonotypes between healthy human individuals. Method: immunoSEQ multiplex PCR; TCRdb's copy keeps in-frame clones and lacks some. Of about 2 million clones listed, approximately 94% are singletons. Naive CD8 cells, CD45RO-negative and positively selected for CCR7, excluded terminally differentiated effector memory CD45RA+ cells. The sequenced sample was naive CD8+ T cells sorted from blood. These receptors were collected from a man aged 18 to 29 in good health.

In its sample, this clone was seen once. The rearrangement joins TRBV30 to TRBJ2-1, with D hard to call. Deletions cut 3 bases from V and 4 bases from J, with 13 bases between. This CDR3 is built from 14 residues. Germline CDR1 reads GTSNPN; CDR2 reads SVGIG (reference sequence). The CDR3 DNA reads TGTGCCTGGAGGCCTGAGACGGTATACAATGAGCAGTTCTTC. Amino acid sequence: CAWRPETVYNEQFF.

V usage is TRBV6-5 and J usage is TRBJ2-1; 10 positions agree with TRBD2. V gave up 4 bases and J gave up 3 bases; unmatched junction bases: 3. CDR3 size: 15 residues. Germline CDR1 reads MNHEY; CDR2 reads SVGAGI. In DNA form, the CDR3 reads TGTGCCAGCAGTTTAGCGGGAGGAATCTACAATGAGCAGTTCTTC. Encoded protein: CASSLAGGIYNEQFF.

This clone appeared a few times. The rearrangement joins TRBV19 to TRBJ1-1; a possible D gene is TRBD1 (5 bases). The CDR3 spans 15 residues. Between the trimmed V and J ends, which lost 3 bases and 3 bases, there was a span of 14 bases. Germline CDR1 and CDR2: LNHDA and SQIVND (reference sequence). The CDR3 sequence: CASSIMGDKDTEAFF. As DNA, the CDR3 is TGTGCCAGTAGTATCATGGGGGATAAGGACACTGAAGCTTTCTTT.

The chain uses TRBV29-1 and TRBJ1-1; TRBD1 matches at 11 bases. Unmatched junction bases numbered 3, after V lost 6 bases and J lost 0 bases. Germline V gene data show CDR1 as SQVTM and CDR2 as ANQGSEA. The CDR3 runs 14 residues. CDR3 in amino acids: CSVGQGGMNTEAFF. CDR3 nucleotides: TGCAGCGTGGGACAGGGGGGGATGAACACTGAAGCTTTCTTT.

The rearrangement uses TRBV29-1 and TRBJ2-7; 12 nucleotides agree with TRBD2. CDR3 length: 14 amino acids. Germline trimming cut 2 bases from V and 5 bases from J; bases unmatched to any gene: 4. The V gene's germline CDR1 is SQVTM and CDR2 ANQGSEA. The CDR3: CSVESTSGRDEQYF. Here the CDR3 DNA reads TGCAGCGTTGAATCGACTAGCGGGAGAGACGAGCAGTACTTC.

The chain recombines TRBV18 with TRBJ2-3; 7 bases match TRBD1. The junction had 6 bases not matched to a gene; V was cut back by 7 bases and J by 2 bases. The CDR3 length is 14 residues. Germline values: CDR1 KGHSH, CDR2 LQKENI. The CDR3 reads CASYDQGDTDTQYF. CDR3 sequence (DNA): TGTGCCAGCTACGACCAGGGGGACACAGATACGCAGTATTTT. Filled out from reference TRBV18 and TRBJ2-3, the complete variable domain reads NAGVMQNPRHLVRRRGQEARLRCSPMKGHSHVYWYRQLPEEGLKFMVYLQKENIIDESGMPKERFSAEFPKEGPSILRIQQVVRGDSAAYFCASYDQGDTDTQYFGPGTRLTVL.

V gene TRBV7-2 combines with J gene TRBJ2-7; D gene ambiguous. Germline lookup yields CDR1 SGHTA and CDR2 FQGNSA. The CDR3 is 15 amino acids. The V end lost 1 base, the J end lost 2 bases, and 12 bases lay between the germline ends. The CDR3 region has the DNA TGTGCCAGCAGCTTAGGGTCGGCGGTAACCTACGAGCAGTACTTC. Translating gives CASSLGSAVTYEQYF.

The V call is TRBV27, the J call TRBJ1-2; TRBD1 is a possible D gene (5 bases). V was clipped by 3 bases and J by 5 bases, with 16 bases between them. The germline gives CDR1 MNHEY, CDR2 SMNVEV (reference sequence). The CDR3 length is 15 residues. For the CDR3, the DNA is TGTGCCAGCAGTTTTCTAGGGACGGATGGATATGGCTACACCTTC. Translated, it gives CASSFLGTDGYGYTF.

The rearrangement links TRBV29-1 to TRBJ2-7; the D gene is possibly TRBD2 (6 bases). V lost 0 bases and J 1 base, leaving 13 bases between the germline ends. Looked up from germline, CDR1 is SQVTM and CDR2 is ANQGSEA. CDR3 length equals 15 residues. The CDR3 region is CSVEDTRESSYEQYF. The CDR3 DNA is TGCAGCGTTGAAGATACCCGGGAGAGTTCCTACGAGCAGTACTTC.

This chain connects TRBV2 to TRBJ1-1, with no clear D. Trimming left V 10 bases short and J 3 bases short, with 15 bases between. Germline loops: CDR1 SNHLY, CDR2 FYNNEI. The CDR3 contains 13 residues. CDR3 loop: CATFSGLDTEAFF. The CDR3, as DNA: TGTGCCACCTTCTCCGGTTTGGACACTGAAGCTTTCTTT.

The chain employs TRBV4-1 and TRBJ2-2; TRBD2 matches 10 bases. The germline CDR1 and CDR2 sequences are MGHRA and YSYEKL. V shed 5 bases, J shed 3 bases, and the junction held 6 bases outside the gene matches. This CDR3 region has 16 residues. CDR3 in amino acids: CASSSTGLAYTGELFF. CDR3 nucleotides: TGCGCCAGCAGCTCAACGGGACTAGCGTACACCGGGGAGCTGTTTTTT.

Details on this clone: Mismatch with germline at one junction end may stem from a read error. This chain links TRBV11-2 with TRBJ2-3; tentatively, D is TRBD2 (6 bases). CDR1 and CDR2 (germline): SGHAT, FQNNGV. CDR3 length equals 15 residues. Written as DNA, the CDR3 is TGTGCCAGCAGCCTAGATCCCCCGGGGGTAGATACGCAGTATTTT. It specifies CASSLDPPGVDTQYF. Based on the CDR3 plus reference TRBV11-2 and TRBJ2-3, the full variable domain is EAGVAQSPRYKIIEKRQSVAFWCNPISGHATLYWYQQILGQGPKLLIQFQNNGVVDDSQLPKDRFSAERLKGVDSTLKIQPAKLEDSAVYLCASSLDPPGVDTQYFGPGTRLTVL.

This chain uses TRBV6-6 with TRBJ2-1, with 7 bases identical to TRBD1. The CDR3 is 16 amino acids. Germline V gene lookup returns CDR1 MNHNY and CDR2 SVGAGI (reference sequence). Germline trimming cut 4 bases from V and 5 bases from J; bases unmatched to any gene: 11. CDR3 bases: TGTGCCAGCAGTTCTCCCGGACAGGTGAAAAACAATGAGCAGTTCTTC. Amino acids: CASSSPGQVKNNEQFF.

The rearrangement uses TRBV19 and TRBJ2-2, with D possibly matching TRBD2 (6 bases). The CDR3 runs 13 residues. The V end was cut by 7 bases, the J end by 3 bases, with 9 bases between. Per germline, CDR1 LNHDA and CDR2 SQIVND (reference sequence). The CDR3: CASISGDTGELFF. The CDR3 nucleotides read TGTGCCAGTATATCGGGAGACACCGGGGAGCTGTTTTTT.

This sequence joins TRBV19 and TRBJ2-1; D is perhaps TRBD1 (6 bases). Looked up from germline, CDR1 is LNHDA and CDR2 is SQIVND (reference sequence). Trimming stripped 5 bases from V and 5 bases from J, with 25 bases between. The CDR3 has 18 amino acids. CDR3 loop: CASSQWALVGGSDNEQFF. The CDR3 nucleotides read TGTGCCAGTAGTCAATGGGCCCTCGTAGGGGGTTCGGACAATGAGCAGTTCTTC.

The chain combines TRBV7-2 with TRBJ2-3; no firm D call. Germline assignment: CDR1 SGHTA and CDR2 FQGNSA. The CDR3 is made up of 15 amino acids. V lost 1 base to trimming and J lost 2 bases, with 10 bases between them. For the CDR3, the DNA is TGTGCCAGCAGCTTAGAGGCTAGATTCACAGATACGCAGTATTTT. The encoded protein is CASSLEARFTDTQYF.